The rows below give T cell receptor beta chains drawn from one sample of a study of PD-L1 blockade in urothelial cancer. Assay: immunoSEQ multiplex PCR; the TCRdb copy retains only in-frame clones and omits some. Altogether just over 40,000 clones are present, roughly 84% being singletons, with the ten largest covering around 2.5%. Sequencing was performed on PBMCs, taken around atezolizumab (anti-PD-L1) treatment. These receptor sequences come from a man between 70 and 80 years old with urothelial cancer. CDR3s include the opening cysteine and the closing phenylalanine or tryptophan. The order of the fields is J gene, D gene, V gene, clone size, CDR3 protein, CDR3 DNA. A D gene is named only where the DNA matches it firmly. Rows may omit the clone size; those that give it use once, few, many or a size class.

TRBJ2-3 | TRBD1 | TRBV5-4 | . | CASSLDPGGTDTQYF | TGTGCCAGCAGCTTGGATCCAGGGGGTACAGATACGCAGTATTTT
TRBJ2-3 | . | TRBV4-1 | . | CASSQEEGVTDTQYF | TGCGCCAGCAGCCAAGAGGAGGGAGTCACAGATACGCAGTATTTT
TRBJ1-1 | TRBD1 | TRBV2 | . | CASRVTTGVVGAFF | TGTGCCAGCAGGGTAACGACAGGGGTAGTCGGCGCTTTCTTT
TRBJ2-1 | TRBD2 | TRBV9 | . | CASSPTGTSYNEQFF | TGTGCCAGCAGCCCGACCGGGACTAGCTACAATGAGCAGTTCTTC
TRBJ2-7 | TRBD1 | TRBV27 | . | CASSFRDRVYEQYF | TGTGCCAGCAGTTTCCGGGACAGGGTCTACGAGCAGTACTTC
TRBJ1-1 | . | TRBV5-1 | . | CASSLGGGLNAEAFF | TGCGCCAGCAGCTTGGGAGGAGGGCTTAACGCTGAAGCTTTCTTT
TRBJ2-1 | TRBD2 | TRBV18 | . | CASSPLAGGGNEQFF | TGTGCCAGCTCACCGTTGGCGGGAGGAGGCAATGAGCAGTTCTTC
TRBJ1-2 | . | TRBV5-5 | . | CASSSRTVNYGYTF | TGTGCCAGCAGCTCTAGAACGGTTAACTATGGCTACACCTTC
TRBJ1-2 | . | TRBV5-4 | . | CASSLAGNGYTF | TGTGCCAGCAGCTTGGCAGGGAATGGCTACACCTTC
TRBJ2-7 | TRBD2 | TRBV5-1 | . | CASSLSAGGLLEQYF | TGCGCCAGCAGCTTGTCAGCGGGAGGTCTGCTCGAGCAGTACTTC
TRBJ1-4 | TRBD1 | TRBV5-1 | . | CASSLFDRGEEKLFF | TGCGCCAGCAGCTTGTTCGACAGGGGGGAGGAAAAACTGTTTTTT
TRBJ1-2 | TRBD1 | TRBV6-5 | few | CASTWQGAGGYTF | TGTGCCAGCACCTGGCAGGGGGCGGGAGGCTACACCTTC
TRBJ1-1 | . | TRBV29-1 | few | CSVEHLAMNTEAFF | TGCAGCGTTGAGCACTTAGCCATGAACACTGAAGCTTTCTTT
TRBJ2-1 | TRBD2 | TRBV12-5 | once | CASGSGLAGVSEQFF | TGTGCTAGTGGGTCTGGACTAGCGGGAGTCAGCGAGCAGTTCTTC
TRBJ2-1 | TRBD2 | TRBV11-2 | . | CASTSSGREVNEQFF | TGTGCCAGCACTTCTAGCGGGAGGGAGGTCAATGAGCAGTTCTTC
TRBJ1-1 | . | TRBV30 | few | CAWSVRQGTEAFF | TGTGCCTGGAGTGTACGTCAGGGCACTGAAGCTTTCTTT
TRBJ2-7 | . | TRBV12-2 | . | CASRLVGSAYSYEQYF | TGTGCAAGTCGCTTAGTTGGTAGCGCCTACTCCTACGAGCAGTACTTC
TRBJ2-5 | TRBD1 | TRBV5-1 | medium-sized | CASSPGTGGGIETQYF | TGCGCCAGCAGCCCGGGGACAGGGGGCGGAATAGAGACCCAGTACTTC
TRBJ1-2 | . | TRBV5-4 | . | CASSLDRTNYGYTF | TGTGCCAGCAGCTTGGACAGGACTAACTATGGCTACACCTTC
TRBJ2-1 | . | TRBV30 | few | CAWSVQRGGEQFF | TGTGCCTGGAGTGTACAACGAGGCGGTGAGCAGTTCTTC
TRBJ2-5 | . | TRBV7-9 | . | CASSLWAETQYF | TGTGCCAGCAGCTTATGGGCAGAGACCCAGTACTTC
TRBJ2-1 | . | TRBV30 | . | CAWKIQGPYNEQFF | TGTGCCTGGAAAATCCAGGGGCCCTACAATGAGCAGTTCTTC
TRBJ2-5 | TRBD2 | TRBV2 | . | CASSEGLAGETQYF | TGTGCCAGCAGTGAGGGACTAGCCGGGGAGACCCAGTACTTC
TRBJ1-2 | . | TRBV28 | . | CASSLMWTDSLTF | TGTGCCAGCAGCCTCATGTGGACGGACTCCCTCACCTTC
TRBJ2-1 | TRBD2 | TRBV2 | once | CASNFLAGGMNEQFF | TGTGCCAGCAATTTCCTAGCGGGAGGAATGAATGAGCAGTTCTTC
TRBJ2-1 | . | TRBV6-5 | few | CASSYSRAEGRGQFF | TGTGCCAGCAGTTACTCGAGGGCGGAGGGTAGGGGGCAGTTCTTC
TRBJ2-5 | TRBD2 | TRBV5-1 | . | CASSPGLAGGIQETQYF | TGCGCCAGCAGCCCGGGACTAGCGGGAGGGATCCAAGAGACCCAGTACTTC
TRBJ2-3 | TRBD1 | TRBV6-5 | . | CASSPRGQGTDTQYF | TGTGCCAGCAGCCCGAGAGGACAGGGAACAGATACGCAGTATTTT
TRBJ2-3 | TRBD1 | TRBV18 | . | CASSLRTGRVVDTQYF | TGTGCCAGCTCACTAAGGACAGGGCGGGTCGTAGATACGCAGTATTTT
TRBJ1-2 | TRBD1 | TRBV19 | . | CASSTRTGTNYGYTF | TGTGCCAGTAGTACAAGGACAGGGACTAACTATGGCTACACCTTC
TRBJ2-1 | TRBD2 | TRBV29-1 | . | CSGTSGSGEQFF | TGCAGCGGGACTAGCGGGAGCGGTGAGCAGTTCTTC
TRBJ2-7 | TRBD2 | TRBV13 | . | CASRRAGGPLEQYF | TGTGCCAGCCGAAGGGCGGGAGGGCCTCTCGAGCAGTACTTC